The 24 T cell receptor beta chains given below trace back to one sample, sequenced in a study of response to subunit inactivated influenza vaccine. TCRdb itself ran the RT-PCR reads through MiXCR, one entry per CDR3 protein. The profile shows 800,000 to 1,000,000 distinct CDR3 sequences, around 20% of them singletons. Here the sequenced sample was PBMCs from blood, taken around 5 days after vaccination. These receptors were obtained from a man between 50 and 59 years old who received an inactivated influenza vaccine.

This clonotype has a handful of counts. The genes are TRBV5-6 and TRBJ2-5; D not resolved. Per germline, CDR1 SGHDT and CDR2 YYEEEE. CDR3 size: 14 residues. Trimming cost V 4 bases and J 5 bases, with 15 bases left between them. The CDR3 nucleotides are TGTGCCAGCAGCCACAGTGGTAGTCATGAGACCCAGTACTTC. It encodes CASSHSGSHETQYF.

This clonotype appeared a few times. The J gene is TRBJ1-5, the V gene TRBV20-1, with D maybe TRBD1 (6 bases). V lost 6 bases and J lost 3, with 12 bases in between. CDR3 length equals 13 residues. Germline V gene data show CDR1 as DFQATT and CDR2 as SNEGSKA (reference sequence). CDR3 loop: CSALGQPNQPQHF. The CDR3 DNA is TGCAGTGCACTCGGACAGCCCAATCAGCCCCAGCATTTT.

Only a few counts were recorded for this clonotype. The genes are TRBV20-1 and TRBJ2-3; 12 nucleotides line up with TRBD2. This CDR3 comprises 14 residues. Germline V gene sequence: CDR1 DFQATT, CDR2 SNEGSKA (reference sequence). With V trimmed by 4 bases and J by 8 bases, 7 bases remained unmatched. CDR3: CSATTSGSYGTQYF. The CDR3 DNA reads TGCAGTGCTACGACTAGCGGGAGTTACGGTACGCAGTATTTT.

This clonotype came up a few times. This sequence joins TRBV5-1 and TRBJ2-1, with D perhaps matching TRBD2 (6 bases). The CDR3 contains 13 residues. Trimming cost V 3 bases and J 5 bases, with 9 bases left between them. CDR1 SGHRS and CDR2 YFSETQ come from the germline V gene. This CDR3 is CASSSSGDNEQFF. The DNA of the CDR3 is TGCGCCAGCAGCTCCTCGGGAGACAATGAGCAGTTCTTC.

The rearrangement uses TRBV14 and TRBJ2-1; D is undetermined. Germline loops: CDR1 SGHDN, CDR2 FVKESK. This CDR3 is built from 15 residues. Between the trimmed V and J ends, which lost 5 bases and 5 bases, there was a span of 16 bases. The CDR3 spells CASSSDRLLDNEQFF. The CDR3 DNA is TGTGCCAGCAGCTCGGACCGATTACTTGACAATGAGCAGTTCTTC.

The rearrangement uses TRBV9 and TRBJ1-1; 9 bases match TRBD1. The J segment lost 0 bases and the V segment lost 0 bases, leaving 3 bases of the junction unmatched. CDR1 SGDLS and CDR2 YYNGEE come from the germline V gene. CDR3 length equals 16 residues. The chain's CDR3 is CASSVAGQGLNTEAFF. In DNA form, the CDR3 reads TGTGCCAGCAGCGTAGCGGGACAGGGTTTGAACACTGAAGCTTTCTTT.

The genes are TRBV11-2 and TRBJ1-2, with D possibly TRBD1 on 6 matching bases. The CDR3 length is 15 residues. Germline V gene lookup returns CDR1 SGHAT and CDR2 FQNNGV. V was pared by 5 bases and J by 4 bases, with 17 bases between. CDR3 region: CASSTLDSRIYGYTF. CDR3 in DNA: TGTGCCAGCAGCACCCTGGACAGCCGGATCTATGGCTACACCTTC.

This clonotype was counted a few times. The chain recombines TRBV28 with TRBJ2-7, with D tentatively TRBD1 (5 bases). The CDR3 is made up of 14 amino acids. Germline CDR1 and CDR2: MDHEN and SYDVKM. Trimming shortened V by 6 bases and J by 3 bases, and 15 bases separated the two germline ends. DNA for the CDR3: TGTGCCAGCAGGCCCACAGGATTGGGCTACGAGCAGTACTTC. Translating gives CASRPTGLGYEQYF.

The chain employs TRBV6-5 and TRBJ1-6, with 7 bases aligning to TRBD1. V gave up 1 base and J gave up 6 bases; unmatched junction bases: 3. Germline CDR1 and CDR2: MNHEY and SVGAGI. The CDR3 runs 15 residues. CDR3 residues: CASSYWNRGNSPLHF. The CDR3 nucleotides are TGTGCCAGCAGTTACTGGAACAGGGGTAATTCACCCCTCCACTTT.

The V and J genes are TRBV7-9 and TRBJ2-5, with TRBD2 matching 15 bases. The length of the CDR3 is 16 residues. V lost 5 bases, J lost 4 bases, and 5 bases stayed unmatched. CDR1 and CDR2 (germline): SEHNR, FQNEAQ (reference sequence). CDR3 amino acids: CASSEGLAGGIETQYF. The CDR3 DNA reads TGTGCCAGCAGCGAGGGACTAGCGGGAGGTATAGAGACCCAGTACTTC.

This clonotype occurred a few times. J is TRBJ2-1 and V is TRBV4-1; TRBD1 matches at 9 bases. Germline CDR1 reads MGHRA; CDR2 reads YSYEKL. This CDR3 contains 19 residues. Trimming cost V 4 bases and J 0 bases; bases outside gene matches: 13. In DNA, the CDR3 is TGCGCCAGCAGCCCCGAGGACAGGGGAAGATTGAGCTCCTACAATGAGCAGTTCTTC. Amino acid sequence: CASSPEDRGRLSSYNEQFF.

This chain connects TRBV6-1 to TRBJ1-5; TRBD1 is a possible D gene (5 bases). Trimming cost V 6 bases and J 5 bases, with 14 bases left between them. Germline CDR1 and CDR2: MNHNS and SASEGT. There are 14 residues in the CDR3. The CDR3 loop reads CASSPRGFYQPQHF. CDR3 in DNA: TGTGCCAGCAGCCCTCGGGGGTTTTATCAGCCCCAGCATTTT.

This clonotype was counted only a few times. The V and J genes are TRBV5-1 and TRBJ2-1, with 7 positions matching TRBD2. Per germline, CDR1 SGHRS and CDR2 YFSETQ. The V segment lost 0 bases and the J segment 1 base; nucleotides outside the gene matches: 4. CDR3 length: 16 residues. The CDR3 coding sequence is TGCGCCAGCAGCTTGGCTAACGGGGGGTCCTACAATGAGCAGTTCTTC. Amino acids: CASSLANGGSYNEQFF.

V gene TRBV21-1 combines with J gene TRBJ2-6; the table's D gene call, TRBD1, was not cross checked with the DNA. TRBV21-1 is marked as a pseudogene. This CDR3 contains 17 residues. The CDR3 DNA reads as TGTGCCAGCCCCGAGTTGACAGGGAGCTCTGGGGCCAACGTCCTGACTTTC. This encodes CASPELTGSSGANVLTF.

This clonotype was recorded a few times. This chain links TRBV20-1 with TRBJ1-4; no firm D call. The CDR3 totals 14 residues. Germline-derived CDR1 and CDR2 are DFQATT and SNEGSKA (reference sequence). Trimming cost V 3 bases and J 6 bases, with 14 bases left between them. CDR3 bases: TGCAGTGCTAGCGCGGCGGATCGAGATGAAAAACTGTTTTTT. Amino acids: CSASAADRDEKLFF.

This sequence joins TRBV3-1 and TRBJ1-2; D is perhaps TRBD1 (5 bases). Between the trimmed V and J ends, which lost 3 bases and 6 bases, there was a span of 11 bases. This CDR3 spans 13 amino acids. Germline values: CDR1 LGHDT, CDR2 YNNKEL (reference sequence). DNA for the CDR3: TGTGCCAGCAGCCAGGTTATGGGGGATGGCTACACCTTC. Protein: CASSQVMGDGYTF.

There are a few counts of this clonotype. The gene calls are TRBV11-3 and TRBJ2-3; the match to TRBD1 covers 9 bases. Germline V gene data show CDR1 as SGHNT and CDR2 as YENEEA. CDR3 length: 14 residues. The V gene end was trimmed by 5 bases and the J gene end by 6 bases; junction bases not matched to a gene: 6. CDR3 nucleotide sequence: TGTGCCAGCAGCCGGGACAGGGACCGCGATACGCAGTATTTT. Translated, it gives CASSRDRDRDTQYF.

This clonotype was found many times. The V call is TRBV5-5, the J call TRBJ1-2; 7 bases match TRBD1. Looked up from germline, CDR1 is SGHKS and CDR2 is YYEKEE (reference sequence). This CDR3 contains 13 residues. V trimming: 2 bases; J trimming: 4 bases; junction bases outside the gene matches: 2. For the CDR3, the DNA is TGTGCCAGCAGCTTAAGGGGGCTCTATGGCTACACCTTC. This translates into CASSLRGLYGYTF.

The chain carries TRBV20-1 and TRBJ2-7, with D maybe TRBD1 (6 bases). The CDR3 is 13 amino acids. The germline V and J ends were trimmed by 3 bases and 2 bases, with 11 bases remaining between them. Per the germline V gene, CDR1 is DFQATT and CDR2 is SNEGSKA (reference sequence). CDR3 nucleotides: TGCAGTGCTAGCCGGGACATGACCTACGAGCAGTACTTC. This sequence encodes CSASRDMTYEQYF.

This clonotype was detected only a few times. This chain connects TRBV12-3 or TRBV12-4 to TRBJ1-5; tentative D call: TRBD1 (6 bases). The CDR3 sequence is 16 residues long. Between the trimmed V and J ends, which lost 1 base and 4 bases, there was a span of 14 bases. The CDR3 loop is CASSLGSRGRNQPQHF. The CDR3 DNA sequence: TGTGCCAGCAGTTTAGGTAGCAGGGGAAGGAATCAGCCCCAGCATTTT.

This clonotype was observed a few times. The chain links TRBV15 to TRBJ1-1; TRBD1 matches at 8 bases. Germline CDR1 is LNHNV and CDR2 is YYDKDF (reference sequence). The trim removed 0 bases at V and 2 bases at J, leaving 5 bases unmatched. The CDR3 is 16 residues long. The CDR3 spells CATSRDKDRVNTEAFF. CDR3 DNA sequence: TGTGCCACCAGCAGAGATAAGGACAGGGTAAACACTGAAGCTTTCTTT.

This clonotype has a handful of counts. V and J are TRBV4-1 and TRBJ2-2; perhaps TRBD2 as D (5 bases). The V gene lost 1 base and the J gene lost 0 bases, with 9 bases spanning the gap. Per germline, CDR1 MGHRA and CDR2 YSYEKL. The CDR3 has 16 amino acids. The CDR3: CASSQGRASNTGELFF. CDR3 nucleotide sequence: TGCGCCAGCAGCCAAGGGCGGGCATCGAACACCGGGGAGCTGTTTTTT.

This clonotype was observed a few times. The rearrangement joins TRBV12-3 or TRBV12-4 to TRBJ2-4; D gene uncertain. Trimming cost V 6 bases and J 7 bases, with 10 bases left between them. This CDR3 is built from 12 residues. As DNA, the CDR3 is TGTGCCAGCAGCGAGACTCGGAACATTCAGTACTTC. This sequence encodes CASSETRNIQYF.

This chain uses TRBV15 with TRBJ2-3; D is possibly TRBD2 (6 bases). Trimming removed 1 base from V and 4 bases from J, with 15 bases in between. CDR3 length: 16 residues. Germline lookup yields CDR1 LNHNV and CDR2 YYDKDF (reference sequence). The CDR3 sequence: CATSRAWGEEADTQYF. CDR3 DNA sequence: TGTGCCACCAGCAGAGCTTGGGGGGAGGAGGCAGATACGCAGTATTTT.